The TCR beta chain described here comes from a study of blood T cell repertoires in COVID-19. Germline-derived CDR1 and CDR2 are KGHDR and SFDVKD. V gave up 7 bases and J gave up 3 bases, with 9 bases separating them. This CDR3 comprises 13 residues. Data came from immunoSEQ multiplex PCR; TCRdb stores just in-frame clones and leaves some out. The table lists around 100,000 clones, more than 75% of them singletons. This TCR was recovered from a man between 45 and 60 years old with acute or convalescent COVID-19. Source material: peripheral blood. This chain uses TRBV24-1 with TRBJ2-1; D may be TRBD1 (6 bases). The CDR3 reads CATRSGVYNEQFF. DNA for the CDR3: TGTGCCACCAGGTCAGGGGTCTACAATGAGCAGTTCTTC.